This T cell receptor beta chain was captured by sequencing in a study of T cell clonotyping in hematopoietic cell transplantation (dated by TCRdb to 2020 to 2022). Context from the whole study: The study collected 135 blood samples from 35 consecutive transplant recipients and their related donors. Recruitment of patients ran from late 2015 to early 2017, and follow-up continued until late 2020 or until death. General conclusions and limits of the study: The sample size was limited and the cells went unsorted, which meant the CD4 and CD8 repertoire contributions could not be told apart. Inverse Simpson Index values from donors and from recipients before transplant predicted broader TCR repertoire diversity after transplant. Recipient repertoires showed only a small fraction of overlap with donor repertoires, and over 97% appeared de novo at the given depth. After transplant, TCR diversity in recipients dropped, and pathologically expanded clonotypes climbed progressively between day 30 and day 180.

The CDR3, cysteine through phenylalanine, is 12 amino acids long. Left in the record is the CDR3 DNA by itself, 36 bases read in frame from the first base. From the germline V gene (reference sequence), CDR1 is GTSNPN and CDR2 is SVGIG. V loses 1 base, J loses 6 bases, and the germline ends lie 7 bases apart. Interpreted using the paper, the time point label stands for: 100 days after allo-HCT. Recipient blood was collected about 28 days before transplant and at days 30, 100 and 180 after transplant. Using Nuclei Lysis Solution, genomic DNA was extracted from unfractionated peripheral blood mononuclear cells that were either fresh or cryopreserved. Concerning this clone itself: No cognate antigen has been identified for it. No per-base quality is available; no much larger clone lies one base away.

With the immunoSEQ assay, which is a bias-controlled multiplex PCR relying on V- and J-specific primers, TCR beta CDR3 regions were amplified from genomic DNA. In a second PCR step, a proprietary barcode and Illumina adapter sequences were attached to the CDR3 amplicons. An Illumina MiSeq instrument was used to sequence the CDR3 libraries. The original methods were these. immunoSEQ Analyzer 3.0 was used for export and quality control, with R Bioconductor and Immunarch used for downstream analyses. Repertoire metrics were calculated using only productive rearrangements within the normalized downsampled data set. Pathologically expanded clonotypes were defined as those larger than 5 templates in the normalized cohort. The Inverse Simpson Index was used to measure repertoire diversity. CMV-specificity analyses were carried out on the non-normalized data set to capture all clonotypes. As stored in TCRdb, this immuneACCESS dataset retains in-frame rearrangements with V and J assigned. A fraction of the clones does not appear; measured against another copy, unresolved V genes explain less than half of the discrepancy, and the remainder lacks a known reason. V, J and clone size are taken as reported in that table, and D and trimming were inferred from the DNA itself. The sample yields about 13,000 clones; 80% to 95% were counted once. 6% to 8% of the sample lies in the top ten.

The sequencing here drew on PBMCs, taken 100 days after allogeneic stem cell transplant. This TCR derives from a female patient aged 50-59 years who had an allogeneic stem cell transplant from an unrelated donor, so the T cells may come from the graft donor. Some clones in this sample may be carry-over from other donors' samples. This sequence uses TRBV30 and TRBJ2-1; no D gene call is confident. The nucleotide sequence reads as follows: TGTGCCTGGAGTGGCCTTATCAATGAGCAGTTCTTC. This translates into CAWSGLINEQFF.